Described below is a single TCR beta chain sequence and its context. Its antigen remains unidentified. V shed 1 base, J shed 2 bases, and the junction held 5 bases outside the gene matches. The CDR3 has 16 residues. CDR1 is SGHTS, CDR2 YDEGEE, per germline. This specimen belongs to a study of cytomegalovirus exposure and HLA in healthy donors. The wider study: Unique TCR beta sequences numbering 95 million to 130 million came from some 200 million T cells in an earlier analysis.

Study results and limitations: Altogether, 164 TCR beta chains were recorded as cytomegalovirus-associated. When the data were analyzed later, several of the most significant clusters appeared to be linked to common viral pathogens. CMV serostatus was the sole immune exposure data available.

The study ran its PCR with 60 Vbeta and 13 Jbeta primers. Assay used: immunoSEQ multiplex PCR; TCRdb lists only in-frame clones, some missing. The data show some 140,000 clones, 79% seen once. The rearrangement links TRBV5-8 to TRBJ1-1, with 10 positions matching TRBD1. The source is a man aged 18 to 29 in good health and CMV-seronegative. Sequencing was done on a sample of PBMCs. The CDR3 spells CASSLWTGGFNTEAFF. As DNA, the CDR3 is TGTGCCAGCAGCTTGTGGACAGGGGGTTTTAACACTGAAGCTTTCTTT.